This TCR beta chain is drawn from a study of cytomegalovirus exposure and HLA in healthy donors. Germline V gene sequence: CDR1 MNHNS, CDR2 SASEGT. V trimming: 6 bases; J trimming: 5 bases; junction bases outside the gene matches: 7. This CDR3 is 15 amino acids long. On this clone: The antigen remains undetermined.

Study-wide findings and caveats: V segments that were indistinguishable, TRBV6-2 and TRBV6-3 among them, were omitted from analysis. Among the most significant clusters, several appeared linked to common viral pathogens in a later analysis.

The study ran its PCR with 60 Vbeta and 13 Jbeta primers. The repertoire was sequenced with immunoSEQ multiplex PCR; TCRdb's copy has only in-frame clones and lacks some. The sample has 77,000 or so clones, 78% seen once. Healthy bone marrow donors formed the donor group. The sequenced material came from PBMCs. This receptor was taken from a middle-aged man in good health and CMV-seronegative. The chain combines TRBV6-1 with TRBJ2-5, with 12 bases lining up with TRBD1. This CDR3 reads CASREPGQGAETQYF. The CDR3 coding sequence is TGTGCCAGCAGGGAGCCGGGACAGGGGGCGGAGACCCAGTACTTC.